Below, one T cell receptor (beta chain) is given with its context. This specimen belongs to a study of blood T cell repertoires in COVID-19. Sequencing was performed with immunoSEQ multiplex PCR; in TCRdb, only in-frame clones are kept and a portion is missing. The table shows 100,000 or so clones, with roughly 85% occurring only once. V gave up 2 bases and J gave up 4 bases; unmatched junction bases: 11. Germline values: CDR1 SGHRS, CDR2 YFSETQ. This CDR3 is built from 17 residues. The chain employs TRBV5-1 and TRBJ2-3; 9 bases map to TRBD2. This clonotype originated in a woman in her sixties or seventies with active or convalescent COVID-19. Sequencing was done on a sample of peripheral blood. CDR3 in DNA: TGCGCCAGCAGCTTTCAACCAGCGGGGGGCCGTCCAGATACGCAGTATTTT. Its translation: CASSFQPAGGRPDTQYF.